This T cell receptor (beta chain) was sequenced during a study of blood T cell repertoires in COVID-19. Study background: Acute and convalescent COVID-19 samples came from the United States, Italy and Spain. T cells, B-cell-depleted T cells, or PBMCs provided the cDNA or gDNA that served as material.

Germline CDR1 and CDR2: SNHLY and FYNNEI. J was trimmed by 9 bases and V by 6 bases; bases with no gene match: 7. The CDR3 consists of 14 residues. Original processing notes: Reference gene primer amplification in the assay estimated nucleated cell counts. Assay used: immunoSEQ multiplex PCR; TCRdb lists only in-frame clones, some missing. V and J calls and clone size follow that table, whereas D and trimming were derived from the DNA. Of under 250,000 clones detected, about 79% appear once; the ten largest clones hold around 3.4%. The chain is built from TRBV2 and TRBJ2-1, with 11 nucleotides matching TRBD2. This TCR was recovered from a woman aged 55 to 70 who had recovered from COVID-19. The sample was PBMCs or T cells enriched from blood (not recorded which). The CDR3 region is CASRITGTSGEQFF. The CDR3 nucleotides are TGTGCCAGCAGAATAACCGGGACTAGCGGTGAGCAGTTCTTC.